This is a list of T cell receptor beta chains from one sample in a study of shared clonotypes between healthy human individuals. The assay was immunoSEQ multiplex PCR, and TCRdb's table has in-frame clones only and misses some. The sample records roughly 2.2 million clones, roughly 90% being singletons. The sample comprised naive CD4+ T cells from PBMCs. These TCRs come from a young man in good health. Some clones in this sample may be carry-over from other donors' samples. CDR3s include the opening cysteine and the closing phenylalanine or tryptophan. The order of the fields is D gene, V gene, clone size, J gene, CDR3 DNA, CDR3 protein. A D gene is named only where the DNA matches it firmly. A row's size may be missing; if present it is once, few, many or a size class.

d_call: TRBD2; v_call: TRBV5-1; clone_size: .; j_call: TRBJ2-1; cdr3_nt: TGCGCCAGCAGCTTAGCGGGAGGGAACAATGAGCAGTTCTTC; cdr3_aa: CASSLAGGNNEQFF
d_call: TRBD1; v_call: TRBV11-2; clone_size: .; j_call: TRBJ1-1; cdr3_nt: TGTGCCAGCAGCCGTCTCGACAGGGACAACACTGAAGCTTTCTTT; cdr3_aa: CASSRLDRDNTEAFF
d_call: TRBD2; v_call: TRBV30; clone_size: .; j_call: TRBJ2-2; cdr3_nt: TGTGCCCGAATAAGCGGGAGTGGTACCGGGGAGCTGTTTTTT; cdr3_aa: CARISGSGTGELFF
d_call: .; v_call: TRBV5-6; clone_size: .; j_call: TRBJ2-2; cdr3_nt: TGTGCCAGCAGCTTAAAAGCTCACAGGTTTTCCGGGGAGCTGTTTTTT; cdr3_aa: CASSLKAHRFSGELFF
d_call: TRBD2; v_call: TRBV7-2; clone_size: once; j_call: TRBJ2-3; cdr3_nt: TGTGCCAGCAGCCCGGGACTACACACAGATACGCAGTATTTT; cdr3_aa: CASSPGLHTDTQYF
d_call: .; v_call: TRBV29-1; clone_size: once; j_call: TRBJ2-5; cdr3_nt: TGCAGCGTTGAAGAGTCGGCCGAGACCCAGTACTTC; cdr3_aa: CSVEESAETQYF
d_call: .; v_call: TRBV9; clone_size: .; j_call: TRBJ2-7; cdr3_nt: TGTGCCAGCAGCGCGGGGGACAGAACCTACGAGCAGTACTTC; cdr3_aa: CASSAGDRTYEQYF
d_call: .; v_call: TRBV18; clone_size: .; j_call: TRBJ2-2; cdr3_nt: TGTGCCAGCTCAGAACAGGGACCCGGGGAGCTGTTTTTT; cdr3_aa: CASSEQGPGELFF
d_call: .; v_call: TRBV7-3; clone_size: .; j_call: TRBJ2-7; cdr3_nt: TGTGCCAGCAGCTTAGAGACTAGTTCTTACGAGCAGTACTTC; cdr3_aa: CASSLETSSYEQYF
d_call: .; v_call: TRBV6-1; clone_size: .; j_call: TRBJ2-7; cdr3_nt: TGTGCCAGCAGTGAAAGGAAGGGTTTAGGGTCCTACGAGCAGTACTTC; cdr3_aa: CASSERKGLGSYEQYF
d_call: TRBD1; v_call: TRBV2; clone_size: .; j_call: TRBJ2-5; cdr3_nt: TGTGCCAGCAGCGGACAGGTAAAAGAGACCCAGTACTTC; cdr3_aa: CASSGQVKETQYF
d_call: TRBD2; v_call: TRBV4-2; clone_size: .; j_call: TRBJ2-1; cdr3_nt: TGTGCCTCCCAGATTAGCGGGGGGAATAATGAGCAGTTCTTC; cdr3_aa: CASQISGGNNEQFF
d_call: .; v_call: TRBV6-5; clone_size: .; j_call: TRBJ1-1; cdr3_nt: TGTGCCAGCAGTTACAAGGCAGGGCACACTGAAGCTTTCTTT; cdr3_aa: CASSYKAGHTEAFF
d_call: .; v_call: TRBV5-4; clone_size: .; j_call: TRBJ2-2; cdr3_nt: TGTGCCAGCAGCCAAAGTACACGGCGGCGGAACACCGGGGAGCTGTTTTTT; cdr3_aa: CASSQSTRRRNTGELFF
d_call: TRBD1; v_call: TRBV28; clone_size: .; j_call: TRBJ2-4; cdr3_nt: TGTGCCAGCCATGACAGGGTTTCAGCCAAAAACATTCAGTACTTC; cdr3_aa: CASHDRVSAKNIQYF
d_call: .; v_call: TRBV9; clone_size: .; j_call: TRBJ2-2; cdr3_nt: TGTGCCAGCAGCCTAAGTAGAGGGGGGACTCTGAACACCGGGGAGCTGTTTTTT; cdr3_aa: CASSLSRGGTLNTGELFF
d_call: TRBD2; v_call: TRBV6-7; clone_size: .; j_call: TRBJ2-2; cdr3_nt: TGTGCCAGCAGCTCTTTCGGACTAGCGGCGAACACCGGGGAGCTGTTTTTT; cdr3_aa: CASSSFGLAANTGELFF
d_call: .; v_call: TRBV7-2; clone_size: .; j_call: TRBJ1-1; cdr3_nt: TGTGCCAGCAGCCTCGAACAGAGAATGAACACTGAAGCTTTCTTT; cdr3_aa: CASSLEQRMNTEAFF
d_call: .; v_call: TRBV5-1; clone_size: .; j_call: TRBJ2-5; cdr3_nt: TGCGCCAGCAGCGAAGGACGAGGAGAGACCCAGTACTTC; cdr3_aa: CASSEGRGETQYF
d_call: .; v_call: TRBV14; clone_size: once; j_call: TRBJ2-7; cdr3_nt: TGTGCCAGCAGCCAAGATGGGCCTGTCAGGTACTTC; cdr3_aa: CASSQDGPVRYF
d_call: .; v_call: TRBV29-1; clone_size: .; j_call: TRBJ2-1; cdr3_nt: TGCAGCGTCGAAGGATGGGTCTCCTACAATGAGCAGTTCTTC; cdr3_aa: CSVEGWVSYNEQFF
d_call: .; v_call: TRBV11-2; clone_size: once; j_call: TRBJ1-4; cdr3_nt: TGTGCCAGCAGCTTAGGGACGGGGTACGAAAAACTGTTTTTT; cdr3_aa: CASSLGTGYEKLFF